Listed below are T cell receptor beta chains from one sample, sequenced in a study of a mutant IDH1 vaccine in newly diagnosed glioma. Antigens of these TCRs are unknown. Method: immunoSEQ multiplex PCR; TCRdb's copy keeps in-frame clones and lacks some. The repertoire has over 45,000 clones, around 92% of them found once; the top ten carry 2.3%. The input for sequencing was PBMCs, taken from a glioma patient whose treatment included an IDH1 peptide vaccine. These receptors originate from a man between 50 and 59 years old with glioma. The CDR3 runs from the conserved cysteine through the conserved F or W. The D gene is left open where the match is weak. Clone size is given for some rows only: seen once, a few or many times, or a class if the clone is expanded.

CASSLAVNGELFF,TGTGCCAGCAGCTTGGCCGTGAACGGGGAGCTGTTTTTT,-,TRBJ2-2,-,TRBV5-5
CASLNSHYSNQPQHF,TGTGCCAGTCTGAACAGCCATTATAGCAATCAGCCCCAGCATTTT,-,TRBJ1-5,-,TRBV19
CATSREGARGYGYTF,TGTGCCACCAGCAGGGAGGGGGCACGGGGCTATGGCTACACCTTC,-,TRBJ1-2,TRBD1,TRBV15
CASTAPGARYEQYF,TGTGCCAGCACCGCCCCCGGGGCCCGCTACGAGCAGTACTTC,-,TRBJ2-7,-,TRBV28
CASTVTASKTQYF,TGTGCCAGCACCGTTACTGCATCGAAGACCCAGTACTTC,-,TRBJ2-5,-,TRBV5-6
CASSPRPGNQPQHF,TGTGCCAGCAGCCCGAGGCCGGGCAATCAGCCCCAGCATTTT,-,TRBJ1-5,-,TRBV6-1
CASSYSRQPNEKLFF,TGTGCCAGCAGTTACTCACGGCAGCCTAATGAAAAACTGTTTTTT,-,TRBJ1-4,-,TRBV6-5
CASSHPTGQSRETQYF,TGCGCCAGCAGCCACCCGACCGGACAGTCCCGAGAGACCCAGTACTTC,-,TRBJ2-5,-,TRBV5-1
CASSYLGTDNEKLFF,TGTGCCAGCAGTTACTTGGGGACAGATAATGAAAAACTGTTTTTT,-,TRBJ1-4,TRBD1,TRBV6-6
CASSLAGTSPNEQFF,TGTGCCAGCAGCTTAGCTGGGACTAGCCCCAATGAGCAGTTCTTC,once,TRBJ2-1,TRBD2,TRBV7-3
CASSDRKVRAYGYTF,TGTGCCAGCAGTGATCGTAAGGTCAGGGCCTATGGCTACACCTTC,-,TRBJ1-2,-,TRBV6-1
CASCSRRDSNQPQHF,TGTGCCAGCTGCTCCCGGAGGGATAGCAATCAGCCCCAGCATTTT,once,TRBJ1-5,-,TRBV27
CASSGTGRNQPQHF,TGTGCCAGCAGTGGGACAGGACGCAATCAGCCCCAGCATTTT,-,TRBJ1-5,TRBD1,TRBV6-1
CAISESGGGQGSDTQYF,TGTGCCATCAGTGAGTCAGGGGGGGGACAGGGGTCAGATACGCAGTATTTT,-,TRBJ2-3,TRBD1,TRBV10-3
CASSPSRRPIDTQYF,TGTGCCAGCAGCCCCTCCCGAAGGCCAATTGATACGCAGTATTTT,-,TRBJ2-3,-,TRBV5-5
CSVERGQAYGYTF,TGCAGCGTTGAAAGGGGGCAGGCCTATGGCTACACCTTC,-,TRBJ1-2,TRBD1,TRBV29-1
CASSLTDRYEQYF,TGCGCCAGCAGCTTGACTGATCGCTACGAGCAGTACTTC,-,TRBJ2-7,-,TRBV4-1
CASSVGGAGNEQFF,TGTGCCAGCAGTGTCGGGGGGGCAGGAAATGAGCAGTTCTTC,few,TRBJ2-1,TRBD2,TRBV2
CATSTGVMNTEAFF,TGTGCCACCAGCACAGGGGTCATGAACACTGAAGCTTTCTTT,-,TRBJ1-1,-,TRBV15
CASSQETVGEYF,TGTGCCAGCAGCCAAGAGACTGTCGGGGAGTACTTC,-,TRBJ2-7,-,TRBV14
CASSELTGQGNNEQFF,TGTGCCAGCAGTGAATTGACTGGACAGGGCAACAATGAGCAGTTCTTC,-,TRBJ2-1,TRBD1,TRBV25-1
CASSLWAGGNTEAFF,TGTGCCAGCAGTTTATGGGCCGGGGGTAACACTGAAGCTTTCTTT,-,TRBJ1-1,-,TRBV27
CASSVGPATNEKLFF,TGTGCCAGCAGTGTAGGACCTGCAACTAATGAAAAACTGTTTTTT,once,TRBJ1-4,-,TRBV2
CAWTGWGETQYF,TGTGCCTGGACGGGGTGGGGGGAGACCCAGTACTTC,-,TRBJ2-5,-,TRBV30
CASSAGTIYNEQFF,TGCGCCAGCAGCGCTGGGACTATCTACAATGAGCAGTTCTTC,-,TRBJ2-1,TRBD2,TRBV10-1
CSVVGGLTDTQYF,TGCAGCGTTGTAGGGGGACTCACAGATACGCAGTATTTT,once,TRBJ2-3,-,TRBV29-1
CASRTPGQGIYEQYF,TGTGCCAGCAGAACTCCGGGACAGGGTATCTACGAGCAGTACTTC,-,TRBJ2-7,TRBD1,TRBV6-5
CASSYSGNEQFF,TGTGCCAGCAGCTATTCGGGGAATGAGCAGTTCTTC,once,TRBJ2-1,-,TRBV5-5
CASSPGTGVYNEQFF,TGCGCCAGCAGCCCCGGGACAGGGGTCTACAATGAGCAGTTCTTC,-,TRBJ2-1,TRBD1,TRBV5-1
CASSTGTGGVETQYF,TGTGCCAGCAGCACCGGGACAGGGGGCGTGGAGACCCAGTACTTC,-,TRBJ2-5,TRBD1,TRBV7-9
CASSQDQIAYEQYF,TGTGCCAGCAGCCAAGATCAGATCGCTTACGAGCAGTACTTC,-,TRBJ2-7,-,TRBV4-2
CASSLQGRPDTQYF,TGTGCCAGCAGCTTGCAGGGTAGGCCAGATACGCAGTATTTT,-,TRBJ2-3,-,TRBV7-9
CASRRQAGNTIYF,TGTGCCAGCAGGAGACAAGCTGGAAACACCATATATTTT,-,TRBJ1-3,-,TRBV6-5
CAISEEGGPTNYGYTF,TGTGCCATCAGTGAGGAGGGAGGCCCCACTAACTATGGCTACACCTTC,-,TRBJ1-2,-,TRBV10-3
CASSQGPDEGRGGYTF,TGCGCCAGCAGCCAGGGCCCGGACGAGGGGAGAGGTGGCTACACCTTC,-,TRBJ1-2,-,TRBV4-3
CASSQGYVPGYTF,TGTGCCAGCAGCCAAGGATATGTTCCTGGCTACACCTTC,-,TRBJ1-2,-,TRBV14
CASSPGTQETQYF,TGTGCCAGCAGCCCCGGGACCCAAGAGACCCAGTACTTC,once,TRBJ2-5,-,TRBV11-2
CASSQVRAGSTDTQYF,TGCGCCAGCAGCCAAGTAAGGGCAGGGTCCACAGATACGCAGTATTTT,few,TRBJ2-3,-,TRBV4-3
CASSSSGGATNEKLFF,TGTGCCAGCAGCTCGAGCGGAGGTGCAACTAATGAAAAACTGTTTTTT,-,TRBJ1-4,-,TRBV5-4
CASSHPLGEGNTIYF,TGTGCCAGCAGCCACCCACTGGGAGAAGGAAACACCATATATTTT,-,TRBJ1-3,-,TRBV28